This entry concerns a single T cell receptor beta chain. Its target is not known. The data are from a study of cytomegalovirus exposure and HLA in healthy donors. Study-level findings and limits: The authors later found most CMV-associated TCR beta chains appeared HLA-restricted. Roughly even sequencing depth across donors was the assumption behind the presence/absence analyses.

Samples came from healthy bone marrow donors. PCR primers comprised 60 Vbeta and 13 Jbeta primers. Sequenced by immunoSEQ multiplex PCR; TCRdb stores in-frame clones only, minus some. The table has about 150,000 clones, more than 60% seen once. CDR1 and CDR2 from the germline V gene are SGHTA and FQGNSA. There are 14 residues in the CDR3. Trimming stripped 1 base from V and 4 bases from J, with 11 bases between. The sequence was obtained from a woman aged 30 to 39 in good health and CMV-seropositive. Sequencing was done on a sample of PBMCs. This chain joins TRBV7-2 and TRBJ2-7; D unresolved. CDR3 in amino acids: CASSLDRGFYEQYF. The CDR3, as DNA: TGTGCCAGCAGCTTAGATCGCGGCTTTTACGAGCAGTACTTC.